The text below deals with one T cell receptor beta chain. Its antigen is undetermined. The data originate from a study of shared clonotypes between healthy human individuals. Whole-study context: Used for every donor were three CD4 naive, three CD4 memory, two CD8 naive and one CD8 memory plate.

Germline V gene lookup returns CDR1 LNHNV and CDR2 YYDKDF (reference sequence). This CDR3 has 13 residues. V lost 0 bases, J lost 4 bases, and 5 bases lay in between. Study-level findings and limits: As a rule, naive subsets had a larger estimated richness than memory subsets.

Splitting of CD4+ cells produced CD45RA+ naive and CD45RA-negative memory subsets. Each subset's genomic DNA was split evenly across several immunoSEQ plates. The protocol was immunoSEQ multiplex PCR, while the TCRdb copy is restricted to in-frame clones and leaves out a portion. The table records 2,500,000 or so clones, roughly 93% of them present only once. The sequenced sample was naive CD4+ T cells from PBMCs. The subset is: CD45RA+ positively selected. The genes are TRBV15 and TRBJ2-3; unclear D gene. The source is a man between 18 and 35 years old in good health. Some clones in this sample may be carry-over from other donors' samples. CDR3: CATSRDMSDTQYF. Written as DNA, the CDR3 is TGTGCCACCAGCAGAGATATGTCAGATACGCAGTATTTT.